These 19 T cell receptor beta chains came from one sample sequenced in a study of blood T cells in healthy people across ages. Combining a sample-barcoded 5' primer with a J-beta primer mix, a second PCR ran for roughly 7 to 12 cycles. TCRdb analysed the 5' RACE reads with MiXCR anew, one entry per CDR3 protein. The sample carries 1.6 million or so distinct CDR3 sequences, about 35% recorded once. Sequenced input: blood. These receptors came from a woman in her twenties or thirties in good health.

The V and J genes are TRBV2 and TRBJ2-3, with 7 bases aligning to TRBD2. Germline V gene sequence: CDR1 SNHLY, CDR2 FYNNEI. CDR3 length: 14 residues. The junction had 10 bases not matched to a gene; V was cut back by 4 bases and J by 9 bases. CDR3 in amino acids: CASSGGGKKSTQYF. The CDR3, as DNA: TGTGCCAGCAGTGGGGGAGGGAAGAAGTCGACGCAGTATTTT.

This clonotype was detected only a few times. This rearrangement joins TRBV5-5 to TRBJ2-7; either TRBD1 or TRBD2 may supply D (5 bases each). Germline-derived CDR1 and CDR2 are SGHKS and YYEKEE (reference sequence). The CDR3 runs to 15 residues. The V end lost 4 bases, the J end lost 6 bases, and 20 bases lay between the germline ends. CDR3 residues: CASSGPGPRKVEQYF. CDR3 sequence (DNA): TGTGCCAGCAGCGGACCGGGGCCTAGAAAGGTCGAGCAGTACTTC.

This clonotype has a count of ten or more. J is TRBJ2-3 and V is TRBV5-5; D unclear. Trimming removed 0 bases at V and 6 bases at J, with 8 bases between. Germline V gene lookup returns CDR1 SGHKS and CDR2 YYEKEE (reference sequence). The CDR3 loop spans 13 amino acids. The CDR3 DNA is TGTGCCAGCAGCTTGGGAGGCGAGGATACGCAGTATTTT. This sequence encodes CASSLGGEDTQYF.

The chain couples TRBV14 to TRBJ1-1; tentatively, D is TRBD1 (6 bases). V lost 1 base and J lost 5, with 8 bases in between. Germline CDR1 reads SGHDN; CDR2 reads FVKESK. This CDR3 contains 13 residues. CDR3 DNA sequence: TGTGCCAGCAGCCAAGGGGGGGCGACTGAAGCTTTCTTT. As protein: CASSQGGATEAFF.

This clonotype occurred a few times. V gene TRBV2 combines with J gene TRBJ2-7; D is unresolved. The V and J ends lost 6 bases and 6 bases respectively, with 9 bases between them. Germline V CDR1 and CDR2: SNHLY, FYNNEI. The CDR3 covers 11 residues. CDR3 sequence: CASSRSPEQYF. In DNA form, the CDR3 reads TGTGCCAGCAGCCGAAGTCCCGAGCAGTACTTC.

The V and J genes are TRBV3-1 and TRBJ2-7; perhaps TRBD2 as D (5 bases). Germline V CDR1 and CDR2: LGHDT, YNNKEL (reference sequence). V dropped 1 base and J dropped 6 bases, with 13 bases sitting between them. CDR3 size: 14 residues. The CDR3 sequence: CASSQGGSASEQYF. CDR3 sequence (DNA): TGTGCCAGCAGCCAAGGTGGGAGTGCTAGCGAGCAGTACTTC.

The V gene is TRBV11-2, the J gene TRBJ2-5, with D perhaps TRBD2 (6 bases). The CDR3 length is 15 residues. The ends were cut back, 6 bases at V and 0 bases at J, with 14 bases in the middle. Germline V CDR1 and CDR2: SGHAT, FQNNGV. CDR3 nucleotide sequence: TGTGCCAGCAGGCGGGGTAGGGGCTACCAAGAGACCCAGTACTTC. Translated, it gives CASRRGRGYQETQYF.

The CDR3 protein is CASSFDVNGYTF. CDR3 coding DNA: TGTGCCAGCAGCTTTGATGTGAATGGCTACACCTTC. The J gene is TRBJ1-2, the V gene TRBV12-3 or TRBV12-4; no clear D. Trimming removed 6 bases from V and 6 bases from J, with 11 bases in between. There are 12 residues in the CDR3.

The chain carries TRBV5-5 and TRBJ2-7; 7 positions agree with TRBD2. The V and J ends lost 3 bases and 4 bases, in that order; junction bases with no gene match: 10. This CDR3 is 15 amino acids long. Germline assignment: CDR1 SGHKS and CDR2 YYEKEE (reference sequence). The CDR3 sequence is CASSSFRGDPYEQYF. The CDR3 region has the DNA TGTGCCAGCAGCTCCTTCCGGGGGGACCCGTACGAGCAGTACTTC.

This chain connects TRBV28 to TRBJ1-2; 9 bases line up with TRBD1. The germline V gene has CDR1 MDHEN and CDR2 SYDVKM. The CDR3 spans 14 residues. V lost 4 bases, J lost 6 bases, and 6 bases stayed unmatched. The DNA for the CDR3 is TGTGCCAGCAGTTCGACAGGGGGAACGGATGGCTACACCTTC. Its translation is CASSSTGGTDGYTF.

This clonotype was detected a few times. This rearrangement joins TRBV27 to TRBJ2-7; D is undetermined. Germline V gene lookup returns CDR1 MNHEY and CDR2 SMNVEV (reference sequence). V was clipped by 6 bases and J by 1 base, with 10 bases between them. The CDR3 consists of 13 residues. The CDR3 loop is CASRVSPSYEQYF. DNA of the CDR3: TGTGCCAGCAGGGTTAGTCCATCCTACGAGCAGTACTTC.

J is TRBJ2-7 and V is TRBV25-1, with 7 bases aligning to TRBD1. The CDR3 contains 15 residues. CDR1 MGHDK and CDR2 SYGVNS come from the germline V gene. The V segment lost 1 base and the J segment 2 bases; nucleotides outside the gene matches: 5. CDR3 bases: TGTGCCAGCAGTGAATGGCACAGGGGAACCTACGAGCAGTACTTC. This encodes CASSEWHRGTYEQYF.

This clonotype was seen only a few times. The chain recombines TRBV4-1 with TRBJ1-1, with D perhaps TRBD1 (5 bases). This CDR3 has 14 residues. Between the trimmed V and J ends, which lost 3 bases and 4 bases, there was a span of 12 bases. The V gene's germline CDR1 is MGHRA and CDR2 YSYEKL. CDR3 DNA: TGCGCCAGCAGCCACCGGACAAGTCCCACTGAAGCTTTCTTT. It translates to CASSHRTSPTEAFF.

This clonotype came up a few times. CDR3 region: CASSQDWGSLGEQFF. The CDR3 nucleotides are TGTGCCAGCAGCCAAGATTGGGGCTCGCTAGGAGAGCAGTTCTTC. This sequence joins TRBV3-1 and TRBJ2-1, with a tentative D call TRBD1 (5 bases). With 0 bases removed from V and 10 bases from J, the gap between germline ends came to 16 bases. CDR1 and CDR2 from the germline V gene are LGHDT and YNNKEL (reference sequence). The CDR3 loop spans 15 amino acids.

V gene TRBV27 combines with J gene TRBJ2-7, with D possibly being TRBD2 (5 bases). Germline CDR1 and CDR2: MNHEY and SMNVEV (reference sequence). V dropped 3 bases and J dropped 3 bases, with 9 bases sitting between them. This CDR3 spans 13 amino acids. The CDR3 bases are TGTGCCAGCAGTTTCACTAGAATCTACGAGCAGTACTTC. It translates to CASSFTRIYEQYF.

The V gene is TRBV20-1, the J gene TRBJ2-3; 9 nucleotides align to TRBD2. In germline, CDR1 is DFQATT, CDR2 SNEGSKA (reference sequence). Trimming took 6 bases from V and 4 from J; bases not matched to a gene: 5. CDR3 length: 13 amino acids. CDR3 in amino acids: CSAELAGADTQYF. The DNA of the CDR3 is TGCAGTGCCGAACTAGCGGGTGCAGATACGCAGTATTTT.

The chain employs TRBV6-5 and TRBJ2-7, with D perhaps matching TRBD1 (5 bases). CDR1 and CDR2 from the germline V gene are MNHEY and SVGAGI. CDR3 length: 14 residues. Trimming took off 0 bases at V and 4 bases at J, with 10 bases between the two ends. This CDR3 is CASSYSRQGYEQYF. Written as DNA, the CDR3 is TGTGCCAGCAGTTACTCGCGGCAGGGTTACGAGCAGTACTTC.

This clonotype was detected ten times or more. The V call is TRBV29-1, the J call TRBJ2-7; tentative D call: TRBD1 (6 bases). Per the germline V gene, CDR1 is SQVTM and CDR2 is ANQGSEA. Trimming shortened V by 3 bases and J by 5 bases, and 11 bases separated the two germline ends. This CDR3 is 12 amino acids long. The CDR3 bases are TGCAGCGTTGAGCAGGGGAAAAACGAGCAGTACTTC. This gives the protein CSVEQGKNEQYF.

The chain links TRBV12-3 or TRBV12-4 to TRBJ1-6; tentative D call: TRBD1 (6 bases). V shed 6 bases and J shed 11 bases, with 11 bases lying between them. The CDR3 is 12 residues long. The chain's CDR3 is CASSKQGAPLHF. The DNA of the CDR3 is TGTGCCAGCAGCAAACAGGGAGCACCCCTCCACTTT.